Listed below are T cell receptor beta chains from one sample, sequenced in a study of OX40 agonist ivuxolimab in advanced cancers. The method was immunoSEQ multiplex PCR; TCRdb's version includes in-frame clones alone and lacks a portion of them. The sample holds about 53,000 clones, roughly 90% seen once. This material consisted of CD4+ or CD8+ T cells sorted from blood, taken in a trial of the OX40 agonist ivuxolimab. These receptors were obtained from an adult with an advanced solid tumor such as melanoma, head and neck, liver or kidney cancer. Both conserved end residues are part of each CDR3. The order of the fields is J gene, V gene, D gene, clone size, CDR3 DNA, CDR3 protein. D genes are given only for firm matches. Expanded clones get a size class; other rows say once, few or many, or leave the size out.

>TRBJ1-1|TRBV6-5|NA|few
TGTGCCAGCAGTTACTCGAAAGCCCGGCGGCCCACTGAAGCTTTCTTT
CASSYSKARRPTEAFF
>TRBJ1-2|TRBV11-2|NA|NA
TGTGCCAGCAGCTTAGTTTCCGGAAACTATGGCTACACCTTC
CASSLVSGNYGYTF
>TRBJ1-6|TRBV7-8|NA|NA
TGTGCCAGCAGCAAACGTGAACAGGGAAATAATTCACCCCTCCACTTT
CASSKREQGNNSPLHF
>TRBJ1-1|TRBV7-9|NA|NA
TGTGCCAGCAGCACCGGGGCTTGGGGCACTGAAGCTTTCTTT
CASSTGAWGTEAFF
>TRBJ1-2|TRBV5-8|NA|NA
TGTGCCAGCAGCCCGCCCGGCCGAACTAACTATGGCTACACCTTC
CASSPPGRTNYGYTF
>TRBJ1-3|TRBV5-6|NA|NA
TGTGCCAGCAGCTTGGTGGACATTGAGTCTGGAAACACCATATATTTT
CASSLVDIESGNTIYF
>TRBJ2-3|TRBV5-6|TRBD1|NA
TGTGCCAGCAGCTTCTTAGGGACAGGGGGCGCAGATACGCAGTATTTT
CASSFLGTGGADTQYF
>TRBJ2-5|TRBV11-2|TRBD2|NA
TGTGCCAGCAGCGACAATAGCGGGACCGCTGGGACCCAGTACTTC
CASSDNSGTAGTQYF
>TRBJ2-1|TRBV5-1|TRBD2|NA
TGCGCCAGCAGCTTGGATTCAGCGGGGGGCAGCGGGCAGTTCTTC
CASSLDSAGGSGQFF
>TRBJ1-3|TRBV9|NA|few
TGTGCCAGCAGCCTGGACGGTTCTTTCTCTGGAAACACCATATATTTT
CASSLDGSFSGNTIYF
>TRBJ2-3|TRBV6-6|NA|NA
TGTGCCAGCAGTTCCCCGGACAGCGGGGGCACAGATACGCAGTATTTT
CASSSPDSGGTDTQYF
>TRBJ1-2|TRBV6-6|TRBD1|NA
TGTGCCAGCAGTTACTCACAGGGGGGAAACTATGGCTACACCTTC
CASSYSQGGNYGYTF
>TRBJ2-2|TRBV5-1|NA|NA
TGCGCCAGCAGCTCCGGCGGGGGCCGGAACACCGGGGAGCTGTTTTTT
CASSSGGGRNTGELFF
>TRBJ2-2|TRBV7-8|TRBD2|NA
TGTGCCAGCAGCTTAGAGGTAGCGGGAGTTCCCGGGGAGCTGTTTTTT
CASSLEVAGVPGELFF
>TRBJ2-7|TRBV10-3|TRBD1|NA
TGTGCCATCAGTGATGGGCAGGGGGCGATCGAGCAGTACTTC
CAISDGQGAIEQYF
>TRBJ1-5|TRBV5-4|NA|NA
TGTGCCAGCAGCTGGGGAGGAGGTCGCAATCAGCCCCAGCATTTT
CASSWGGGRNQPQHF
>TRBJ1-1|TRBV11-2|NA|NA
TGTGCCAGCAGCTTAGACCCCCCGAGGGGGAACACTGAAGCTTTCTTT
CASSLDPPRGNTEAFF
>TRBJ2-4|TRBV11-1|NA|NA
TGTGCCAGCAGCTTACCCAGGGGGGGCATTCAGTACTTC
CASSLPRGGIQYF
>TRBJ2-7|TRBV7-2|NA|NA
TGTGCCAGCAGCTTGATAAGCCGGGGGTCTAAATACGAGCAGTACTTC
CASSLISRGSKYEQYF
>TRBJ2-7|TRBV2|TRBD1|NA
TGTGCCAGCAGATCCGGGACAGGCTCCTACGAGCAGTACTTC
CASRSGTGSYEQYF
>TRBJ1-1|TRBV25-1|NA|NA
TGTGCCAGCAGTGTCTCAGGTTTCCCAGGCACTGAAGCTTTCTTT
CASSVSGFPGTEAFF
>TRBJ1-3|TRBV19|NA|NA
TGTGCCAGTCGGGGGCCGGGACGCTCTGGAAACACCATATATTTT
CASRGPGRSGNTIYF
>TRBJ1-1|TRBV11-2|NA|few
TGTGCCAGCAACGGACAAGCGAACACTGAAGCTTTCTTT
CASNGQANTEAFF
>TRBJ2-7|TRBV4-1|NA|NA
TGCGCCAGCAGCCAAGAAAAAGGATCAGGCGAGCAGTACTTC
CASSQEKGSGEQYF
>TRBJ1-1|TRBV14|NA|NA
TGTGCCAGCAGCCAAGATTCGACAGGATTTAGGACTGAAGCTTTCTTT
CASSQDSTGFRTEAFF
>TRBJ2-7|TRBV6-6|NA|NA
TGTGCCAGCAGTGACAGCTACGAGCAGTACTTC
CASSDSYEQYF
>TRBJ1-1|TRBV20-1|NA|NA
TGCAGTGCAGAAGAGAACACTGAAGCTTTCTTT
CSAEENTEAFF
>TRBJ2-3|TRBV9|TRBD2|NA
TGTGCCAGCAGCGTAGCAATTAGCGGGGTCGGAGGAGATACGCAGTATTTT
CASSVAISGVGGDTQYF
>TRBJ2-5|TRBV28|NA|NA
NA
CASSFGAGRETQYF
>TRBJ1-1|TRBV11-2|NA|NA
TGTGCCAGCAGCCTTTTGGGGGCTGGTGAAGCTTTCTTT
CASSLLGAGEAFF
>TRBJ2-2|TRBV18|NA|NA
TGTGCCAGCTCACCCAATTTCGGCGCGACGAACACCGGGGAGCTGTTTTTT
CASSPNFGATNTGELFF
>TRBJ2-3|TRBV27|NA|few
TGTGCCAGCAGTTCGGCAGGGTTTAGCACAGATACGCAGTATTTT
CASSSAGFSTDTQYF
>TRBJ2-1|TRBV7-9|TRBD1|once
TGTGCCAGCAGCCGGGACAGGGAAGGGGATGAGCAGTTCTTC
CASSRDREGDEQFF
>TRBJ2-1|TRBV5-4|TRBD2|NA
TGTGCCAGCAGCTTGGTCGCGGGACTAGTCGGCCATGAGCAGTTCTTC
CASSLVAGLVGHEQFF
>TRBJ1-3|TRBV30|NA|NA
TGTGCCGGAGGGGCGGGAGGAGGAAACACCATATATTTT
CAGGAGGGNTIYF
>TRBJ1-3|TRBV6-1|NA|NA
TGTGCCAGTATTTCGGGTCCTGGAAACACCATATATTTT
CASISGPGNTIYF
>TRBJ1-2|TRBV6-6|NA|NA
TGTGCCAGCAGTTACGATGAGGCGACTAACTATGGCTACACCTTC
CASSYDEATNYGYTF
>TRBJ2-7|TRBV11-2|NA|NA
TGTGCCAGCAGCTCGGCGGCTGGCCGGGCCAACTCCTACGAGCAGTACTTC
CASSSAAGRANSYEQYF
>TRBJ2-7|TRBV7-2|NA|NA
TGTGCCAGCAGCCCCTTCGCCCGGGACGTAGCCTACGAGCAGTACTTC
CASSPFARDVAYEQYF
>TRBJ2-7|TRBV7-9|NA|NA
TGTGCCAGCAGCTTCGAAACTTCCTACGAGCAGTACTTC
CASSFETSYEQYF
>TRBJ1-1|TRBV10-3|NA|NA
TGTGCCATCAGTACGGACGGGAACACTGAAGCTTTCTTT
CAISTDGNTEAFF
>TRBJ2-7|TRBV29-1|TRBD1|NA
TGCAGCGTTGGCGTCGGGACAGGGGGCGAGCAGTACTTC
CSVGVGTGGEQYF
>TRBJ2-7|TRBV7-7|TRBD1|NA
TGTGCTAGCAGCGCGCGACAGGGTCCCTTCGAGGAGCAGTACTTC
CASSARQGPFEEQYF
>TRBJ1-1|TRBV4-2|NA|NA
TGTGCCAGCAGCCAAGCCCCCGGGGAGGCTTTCTTT
CASSQAPGEAFF
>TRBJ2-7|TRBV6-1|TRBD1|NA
TGTGCCAGCAGTCGGGACAGAGACTACGAGCAGTACTTC
CASSRDRDYEQYF
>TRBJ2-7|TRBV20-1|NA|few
TGCAGTGCTGGCCCGTCGGAGCAGTACTTC
CSAGPSEQYF
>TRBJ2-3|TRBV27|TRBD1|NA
TGTGCCAGCTCTGCCCGATGGACAGGGAGGAGGGATACGCAGTATTTT
CASSARWTGRRDTQYF
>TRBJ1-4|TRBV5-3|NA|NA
TGTGCCAGAACAAAGTTAATACAAGGGGCGTTAGCTAATGAAAAACTGTTTTTT
CARTKLIQGALANEKLFF
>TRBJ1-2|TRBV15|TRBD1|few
TGTGCCACCAGCAGAGCTCACGGCAGGGGGGATTATGGCTACACCTTC
CATSRAHGRGDYGYTF
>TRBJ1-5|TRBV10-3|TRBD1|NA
TGTGCCATCAGTGGCTCAATGCAGGGGGATCAGCCCCAGCATTTT
CAISGSMQGDQPQHF
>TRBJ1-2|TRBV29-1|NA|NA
TGCAGCGTTGAAGATAGAAGACGCGGAGGCTACACCTTC
CSVEDRRRGGYTF
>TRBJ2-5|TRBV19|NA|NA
TGTGCCAGTAGTAGCGTAACTTCGGAGACCCAGTACTTC
CASSSVTSETQYF